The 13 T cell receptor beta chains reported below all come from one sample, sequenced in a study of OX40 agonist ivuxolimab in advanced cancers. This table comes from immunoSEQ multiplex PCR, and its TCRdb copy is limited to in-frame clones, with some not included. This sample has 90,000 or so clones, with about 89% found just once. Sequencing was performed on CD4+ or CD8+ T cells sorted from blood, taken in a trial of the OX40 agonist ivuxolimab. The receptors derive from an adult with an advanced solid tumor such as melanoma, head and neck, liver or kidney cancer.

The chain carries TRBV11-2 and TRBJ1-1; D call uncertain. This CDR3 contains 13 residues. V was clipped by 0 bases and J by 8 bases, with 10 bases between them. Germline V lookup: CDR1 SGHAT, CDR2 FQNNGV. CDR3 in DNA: TGTGCCAGCAGCTTAGATTTGGGAGCGGAAGCTTTCTTT. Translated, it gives CASSLDLGAEAFF.

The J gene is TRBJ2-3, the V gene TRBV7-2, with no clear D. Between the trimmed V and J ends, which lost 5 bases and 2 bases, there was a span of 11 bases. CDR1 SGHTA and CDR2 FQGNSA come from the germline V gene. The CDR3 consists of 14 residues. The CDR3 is CASSLTTFTDTQYF. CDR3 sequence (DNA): TGTGCCAGCAGCCTAACTACCTTCACAGATACGCAGTATTTT.

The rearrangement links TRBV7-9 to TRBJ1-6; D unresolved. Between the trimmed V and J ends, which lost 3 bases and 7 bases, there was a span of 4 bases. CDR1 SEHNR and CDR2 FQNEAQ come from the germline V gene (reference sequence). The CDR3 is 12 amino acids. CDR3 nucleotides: TGTGCCAGCAGCTTTGCGAATTCACCCCTCCACTTT. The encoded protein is CASSFANSPLHF.

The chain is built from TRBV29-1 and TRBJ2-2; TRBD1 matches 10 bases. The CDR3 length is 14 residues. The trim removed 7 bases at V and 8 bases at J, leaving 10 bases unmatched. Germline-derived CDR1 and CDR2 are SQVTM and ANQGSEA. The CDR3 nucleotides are TGCAGCGCTGAGACGGGACAGGGGTCTGGGGAGCTGTTTTTT. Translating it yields CSAETGQGSGELFF.

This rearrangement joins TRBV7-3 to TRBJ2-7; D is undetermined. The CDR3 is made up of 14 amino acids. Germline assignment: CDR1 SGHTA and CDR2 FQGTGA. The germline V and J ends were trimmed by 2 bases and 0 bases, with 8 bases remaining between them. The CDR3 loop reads CASSLGITSYEQYF. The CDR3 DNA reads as TGTGCCAGCAGCTTAGGGATCACCTCCTACGAGCAGTACTTC.

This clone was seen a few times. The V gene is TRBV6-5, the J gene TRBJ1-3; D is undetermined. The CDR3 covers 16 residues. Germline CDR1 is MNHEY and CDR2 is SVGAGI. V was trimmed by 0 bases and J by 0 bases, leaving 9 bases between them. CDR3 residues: CASSYSASSSGNTIYF. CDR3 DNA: TGTGCCAGCAGTTACTCGGCCTCTTCCTCTGGAAACACCATATATTTT.

The CDR3 DNA reads as TGTGCCAGCAAAAGCGGGAGTATGAAAACCGGGGAGCTGTTTTTT. This sequence encodes CASKSGSMKTGELFF. The chain combines TRBV28 with TRBJ2-2; 8 nucleotides line up with TRBD2. V lost 7 bases and J lost 5; bases outside the gene matches: 9. Germline CDR1 reads MDHEN; CDR2 reads SYDVKM. The CDR3 loop spans 15 amino acids.

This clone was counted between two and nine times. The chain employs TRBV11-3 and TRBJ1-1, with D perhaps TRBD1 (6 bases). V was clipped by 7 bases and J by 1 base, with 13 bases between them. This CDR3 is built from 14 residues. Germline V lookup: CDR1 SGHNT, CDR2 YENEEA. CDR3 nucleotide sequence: TGTGCCAGCACCAGACAGGTACCGAACACTGAAGCTTTCTTT. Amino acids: CASTRQVPNTEAFF.

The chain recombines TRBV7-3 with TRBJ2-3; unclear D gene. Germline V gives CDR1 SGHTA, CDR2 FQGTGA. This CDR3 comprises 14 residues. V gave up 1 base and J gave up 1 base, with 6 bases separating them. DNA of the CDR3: TGTGCCAGCAGCTTAAATACTCGCACAGATACGCAGTATTTT. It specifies CASSLNTRTDTQYF. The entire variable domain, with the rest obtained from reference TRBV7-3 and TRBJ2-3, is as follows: GAGVSQTPSNKVTEKGKYVELRCDPISGHTALYWYRQSLGQGPEFLIYFQGTGAADDSGLPNDRFFAVRPEGSVSTLKIQRTERGDSAVYLCASSLNTRTDTQYFGPGTRLTVL.

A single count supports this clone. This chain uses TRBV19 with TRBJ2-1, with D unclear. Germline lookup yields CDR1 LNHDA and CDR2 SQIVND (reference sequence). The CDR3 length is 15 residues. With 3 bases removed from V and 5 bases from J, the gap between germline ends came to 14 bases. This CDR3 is CASSMVEPGNNEQFF. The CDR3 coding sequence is TGTGCCAGTAGTATGGTGGAACCCGGCAACAATGAGCAGTTCTTC.

In nucleotides, the CDR3 is TGTGCCACCAGCAGAGCGGGAGGGGGTAACATTCAGTACTTC. Encoded protein: CATSRAGGGNIQYF. The V call is TRBV15, the J call TRBJ2-4, with 8 bases that match TRBD2. Germline V CDR1 and CDR2: LNHNV, YYDKDF (reference sequence). Trimming took 1 base from V and 7 from J; bases not matched to a gene: 3. The CDR3 is made up of 14 amino acids.

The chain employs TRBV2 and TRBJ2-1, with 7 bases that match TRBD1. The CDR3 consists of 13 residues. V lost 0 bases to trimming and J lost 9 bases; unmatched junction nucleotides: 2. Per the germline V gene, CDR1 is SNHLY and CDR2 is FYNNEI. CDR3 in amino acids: CASSEAAGGEQFF. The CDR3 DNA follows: TGTGCCAGCAGTGAAGCTGCAGGGGGTGAGCAGTTCTTC.

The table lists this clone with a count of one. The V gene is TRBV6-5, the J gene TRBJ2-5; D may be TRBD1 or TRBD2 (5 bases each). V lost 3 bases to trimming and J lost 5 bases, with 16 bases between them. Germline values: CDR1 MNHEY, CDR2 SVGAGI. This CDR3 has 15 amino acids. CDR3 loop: CASSYWQGDGETQYF. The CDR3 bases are TGTGCCAGCAGTTATTGGCAGGGAGACGGGGAGACCCAGTACTTC.